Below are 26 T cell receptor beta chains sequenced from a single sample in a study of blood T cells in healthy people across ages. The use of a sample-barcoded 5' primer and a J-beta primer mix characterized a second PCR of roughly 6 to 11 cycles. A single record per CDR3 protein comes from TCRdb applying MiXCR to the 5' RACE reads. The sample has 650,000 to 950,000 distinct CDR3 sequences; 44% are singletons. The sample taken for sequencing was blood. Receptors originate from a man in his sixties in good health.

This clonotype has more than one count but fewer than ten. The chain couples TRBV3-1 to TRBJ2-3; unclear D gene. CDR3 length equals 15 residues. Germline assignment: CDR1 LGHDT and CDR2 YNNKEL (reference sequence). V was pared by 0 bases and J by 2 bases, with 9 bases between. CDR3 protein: CASSQDGHLTDTQYF. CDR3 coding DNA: TGTGCCAGCAGCCAAGATGGCCACCTCACAGATACGCAGTATTTT.

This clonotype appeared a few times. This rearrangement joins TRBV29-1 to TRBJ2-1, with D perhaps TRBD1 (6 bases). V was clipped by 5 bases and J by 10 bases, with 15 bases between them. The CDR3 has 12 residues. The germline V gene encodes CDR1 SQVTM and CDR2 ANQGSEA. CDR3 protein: CSVNRAPWEQFF. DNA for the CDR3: TGCAGCGTTAACAGGGCTCCGTGGGAGCAGTTCTTC.

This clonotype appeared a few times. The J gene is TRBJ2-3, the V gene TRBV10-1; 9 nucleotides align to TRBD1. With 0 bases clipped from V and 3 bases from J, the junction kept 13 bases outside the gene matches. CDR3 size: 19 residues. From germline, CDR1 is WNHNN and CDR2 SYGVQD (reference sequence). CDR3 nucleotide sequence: TGCGCCAGCAGTGAGTCATCCTACTCCGGGACAGGGAGGACAGATACGCAGTATTTT. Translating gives CASSESSYSGTGRTDTQYF.

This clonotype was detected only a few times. The CDR3 coding sequence is TGTGCCAGCAGCTTAGGAACAGGCGTAAATGAAAAACTGTTTTTT. This translates into CASSLGTGVNEKLFF. This rearrangement joins TRBV7-8 to TRBJ1-4; D perhaps matches TRBD1 (5 bases). The CDR3 is made up of 15 amino acids. Germline CDR1 and CDR2: SGHVS and FQNEAQ. The V end was cut by 1 base, the J end by 5 bases, with 11 bases between.

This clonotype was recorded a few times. This CDR3 is CASRKLAGGRETQYF. The CDR3 DNA follows: TGTGCCAGCAGAAAACTAGCGGGGGGCAGGGAGACCCAGTACTTC. This chain uses TRBV6-5 with TRBJ2-5; 12 nucleotides line up with TRBD2. Germline assignment: CDR1 MNHEY and CDR2 SVGAGI. CDR3 length: 15 residues. Losses at the gene ends were 6 bases for V and 5 bases for J; bases not matched to a gene: 7.

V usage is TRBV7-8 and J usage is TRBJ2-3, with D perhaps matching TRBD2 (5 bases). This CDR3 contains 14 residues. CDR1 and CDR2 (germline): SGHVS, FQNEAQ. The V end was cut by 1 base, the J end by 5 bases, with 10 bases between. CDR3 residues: CASSLGPSRDTQYF. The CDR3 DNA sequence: TGTGCCAGCAGCTTAGGTCCTAGCCGAGATACGCAGTATTTT.

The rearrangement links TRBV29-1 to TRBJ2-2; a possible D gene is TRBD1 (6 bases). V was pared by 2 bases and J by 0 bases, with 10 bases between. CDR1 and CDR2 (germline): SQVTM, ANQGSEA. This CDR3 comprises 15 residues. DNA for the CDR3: TGCAGCGTTGAACGGGACACCTCGAACACCGGGGAGCTGTTTTTT. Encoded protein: CSVERDTSNTGELFF.

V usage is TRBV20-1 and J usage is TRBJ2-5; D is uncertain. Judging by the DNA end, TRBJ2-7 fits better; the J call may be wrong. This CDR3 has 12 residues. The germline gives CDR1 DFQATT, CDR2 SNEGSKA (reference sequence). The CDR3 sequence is CSARNSPYEQYF. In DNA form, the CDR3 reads TGCAGTGCGCGCAACAGCCCTTACGAGCAGTACTTC.

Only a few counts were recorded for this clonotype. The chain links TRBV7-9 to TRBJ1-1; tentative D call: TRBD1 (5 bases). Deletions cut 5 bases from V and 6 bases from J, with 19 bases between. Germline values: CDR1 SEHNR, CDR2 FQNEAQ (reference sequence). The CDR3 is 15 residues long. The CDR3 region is CASSPLGPRAPEAFF. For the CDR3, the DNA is TGTGCCAGCAGCCCTTTGGGACCCCGGGCCCCTGAAGCTTTCTTT.

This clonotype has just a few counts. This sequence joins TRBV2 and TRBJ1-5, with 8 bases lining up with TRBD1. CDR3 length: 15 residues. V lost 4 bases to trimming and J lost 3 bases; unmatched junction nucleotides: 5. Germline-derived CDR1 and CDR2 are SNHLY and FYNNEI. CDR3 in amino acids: CASSATGVFNQPQHF. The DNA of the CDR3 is TGTGCCAGCAGTGCGACAGGGGTTTTCAATCAGCCCCAGCATTTT.

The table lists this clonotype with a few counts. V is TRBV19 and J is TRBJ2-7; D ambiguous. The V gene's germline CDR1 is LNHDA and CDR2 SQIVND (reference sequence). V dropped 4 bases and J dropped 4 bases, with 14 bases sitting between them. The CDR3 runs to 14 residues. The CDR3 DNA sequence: TGTGCCAGTAGTAGCCAGTTTTTGGGATACGAGCAGTACTTC. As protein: CASSSQFLGYEQYF.

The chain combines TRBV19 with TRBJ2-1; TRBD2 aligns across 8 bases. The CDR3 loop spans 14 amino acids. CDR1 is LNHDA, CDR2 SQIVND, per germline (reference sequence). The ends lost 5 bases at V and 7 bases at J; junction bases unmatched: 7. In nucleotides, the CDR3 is TGTGCCAGTAGTCGGGCTAGCGGGCGAAATGAGCAGTTCTTC. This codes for CASSRASGRNEQFF.

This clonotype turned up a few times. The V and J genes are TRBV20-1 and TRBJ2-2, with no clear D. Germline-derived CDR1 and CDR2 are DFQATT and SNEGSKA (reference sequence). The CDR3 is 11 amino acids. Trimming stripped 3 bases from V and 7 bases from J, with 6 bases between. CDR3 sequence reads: CSASLGGELFF. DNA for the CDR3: TGCAGTGCTAGTTTGGGCGGGGAGCTGTTTTTT.

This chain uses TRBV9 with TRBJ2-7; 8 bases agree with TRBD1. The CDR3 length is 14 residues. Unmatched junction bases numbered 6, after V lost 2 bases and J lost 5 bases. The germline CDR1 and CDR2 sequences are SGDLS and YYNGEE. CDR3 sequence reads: CASSVDRAGHEQYF. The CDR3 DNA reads TGTGCCAGCAGCGTGGACAGGGCAGGCCACGAGCAGTACTTC.

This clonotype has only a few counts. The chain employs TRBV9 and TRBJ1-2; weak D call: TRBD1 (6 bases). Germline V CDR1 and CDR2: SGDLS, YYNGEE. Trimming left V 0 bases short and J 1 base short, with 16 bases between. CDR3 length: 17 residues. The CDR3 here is CASSVGGPTGINYGYTF. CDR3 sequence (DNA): TGTGCCAGCAGCGTAGGTGGTCCGACAGGCATTAACTATGGCTACACCTTC.

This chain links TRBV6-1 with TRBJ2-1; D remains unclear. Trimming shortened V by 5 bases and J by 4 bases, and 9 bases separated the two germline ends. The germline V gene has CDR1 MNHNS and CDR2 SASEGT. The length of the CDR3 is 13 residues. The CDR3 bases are TGTGCCAGCAGTTCGACCAAGTACAATGAGCAGTTCTTC. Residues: CASSSTKYNEQFF.

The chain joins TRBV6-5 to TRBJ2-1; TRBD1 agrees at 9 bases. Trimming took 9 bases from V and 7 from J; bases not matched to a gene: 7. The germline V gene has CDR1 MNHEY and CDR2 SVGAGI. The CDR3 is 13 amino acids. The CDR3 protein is CASGTGRWNEQFF. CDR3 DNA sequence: TGTGCCAGTGGGACAGGGCGATGGAATGAGCAGTTCTTC.

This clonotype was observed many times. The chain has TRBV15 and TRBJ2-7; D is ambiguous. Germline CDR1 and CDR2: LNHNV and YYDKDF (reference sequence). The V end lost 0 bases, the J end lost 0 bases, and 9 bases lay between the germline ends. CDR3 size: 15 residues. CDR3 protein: CATSRDRQSSYEQYF. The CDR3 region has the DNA TGTGCCACCAGCAGAGATCGCCAAAGCTCCTACGAGCAGTACTTC.

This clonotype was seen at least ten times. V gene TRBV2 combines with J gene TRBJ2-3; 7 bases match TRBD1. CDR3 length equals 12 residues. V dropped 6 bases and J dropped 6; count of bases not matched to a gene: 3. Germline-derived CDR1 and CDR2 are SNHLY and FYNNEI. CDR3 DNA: TGTGCCAGCAGCACAGGGGCGGATACGCAGTATTTT. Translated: CASSTGADTQYF.

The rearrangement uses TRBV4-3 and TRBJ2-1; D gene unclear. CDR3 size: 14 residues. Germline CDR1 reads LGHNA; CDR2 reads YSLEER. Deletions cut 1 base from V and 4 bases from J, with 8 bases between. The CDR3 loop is CASSQGVSYNEQFF. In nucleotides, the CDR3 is TGCGCCAGCAGCCAAGGGGTTTCGTACAATGAGCAGTTCTTC.

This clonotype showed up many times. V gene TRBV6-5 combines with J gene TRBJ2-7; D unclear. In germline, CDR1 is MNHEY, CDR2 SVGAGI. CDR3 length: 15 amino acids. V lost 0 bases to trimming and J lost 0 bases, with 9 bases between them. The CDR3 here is CASSYSSLPSYEQYF. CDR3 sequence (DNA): TGTGCCAGCAGTTACTCGAGCCTCCCCTCCTACGAGCAGTACTTC.

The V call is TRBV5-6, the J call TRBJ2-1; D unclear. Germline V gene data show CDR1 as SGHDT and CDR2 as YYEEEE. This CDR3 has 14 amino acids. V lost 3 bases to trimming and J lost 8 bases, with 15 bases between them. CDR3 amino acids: CASSYTDRRHEQFF. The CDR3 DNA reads TGTGCCAGCAGCTATACGGATCGCAGGCATGAGCAGTTCTTC. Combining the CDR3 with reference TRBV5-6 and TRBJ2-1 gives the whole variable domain DAGVTQSPTHLIKTRGQQVTLRCSPKSGHDTVSWYQQALGQGPQFIFQYYEEEERQRGNFPDRFSGHQFPNYSSELNVNALLLGDSALYLCASSYTDRRHEQFFGPGTRLTVL.

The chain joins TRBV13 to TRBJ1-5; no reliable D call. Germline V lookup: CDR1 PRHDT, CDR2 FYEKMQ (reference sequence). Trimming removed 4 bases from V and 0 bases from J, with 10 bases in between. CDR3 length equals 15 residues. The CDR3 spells CASSSRGYSNQPQHF. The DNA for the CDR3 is TGTGCCAGCAGCTCCAGAGGCTATAGCAATCAGCCCCAGCATTTT.

The CDR3 nucleotides read TGTGCCAGCAGCTGGGGACAGGGGTCGAACAATGAGCAGTACTTC. Protein sequence: CASSWGQGSNNEQYF. This chain uses TRBV13 with TRBJ2-7; TRBD1 aligns across 10 bases. With 4 bases clipped from V and 7 bases from J, the junction kept 10 bases outside the gene matches. The germline gives CDR1 PRHDT, CDR2 FYEKMQ (reference sequence). This CDR3 region has 15 residues.

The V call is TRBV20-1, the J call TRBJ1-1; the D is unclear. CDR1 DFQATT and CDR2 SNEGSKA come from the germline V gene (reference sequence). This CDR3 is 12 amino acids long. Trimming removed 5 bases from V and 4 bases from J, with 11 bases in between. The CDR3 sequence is CSAQALGTEAFF. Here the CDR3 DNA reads TGCAGTGCTCAGGCCCTGGGCACTGAAGCTTTCTTT.

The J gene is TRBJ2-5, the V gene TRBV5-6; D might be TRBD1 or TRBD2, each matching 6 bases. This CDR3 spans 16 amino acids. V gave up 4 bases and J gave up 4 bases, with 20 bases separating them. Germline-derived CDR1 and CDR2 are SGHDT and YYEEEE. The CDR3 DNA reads TGTGCCAGCAGCGTCCTGAGGGGGGCAAGGGGAGAGACCCAGTACTTC. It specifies CASSVLRGARGETQYF.